This section outlines one T cell receptor (beta chain) sequence together with its context. Its matching antigen is unknown. This sample is part of a study of post-analysis software for immune sequencing data. Built from TCR beta cDNA, the libraries had unique molecular identifiers in them. Input populations of about 0.85 to 11 million T cells gave rise to roughly 0.5 million cDNA molecules. TCRdb re-analysed the PCR reads in MiXCR, keeping a single row per CDR3 protein. There are fewer than 900,000 distinct CDR3 sequences in the sample; around 42% occur only once, and roughly 5% lies in the top ten. V lost 5 bases and J lost 5; bases outside the gene matches: 10. CDR3 length: 17 residues. Overall study results and limits: Among five TRBV segments more frequent in patients than controls were TRBV5-6, TRBV5-1 and TRBV20-1. Significantly decreased normalized Chao1 diversity was recorded for multiple sclerosis patients relative to controls. By F measure, samples from a shared preparation batch strongly co-clustered.

The sequencing sample was made of blood. J is TRBJ2-1 and V is TRBV12-3 or TRBV12-4; 12 positions agree with TRBD2. This TCR was sampled from a girl aged 10-17 years with multiple sclerosis. The CDR3 sequence is CASSPVTSGSPHNEQFF. The CDR3 DNA reads as TGTGCCAGCAGTCCCGTGACTAGCGGGAGTCCCCACAATGAGCAGTTCTTC.